This entry describes one T cell receptor beta chain. The antigen is undetermined. V dropped 5 bases and J dropped 7; count of bases not matched to a gene: 6. Germline CDR1 is MDHEN and CDR2 is SYDVKM. The CDR3 runs 15 residues. This sample is drawn from a study of T cell responses to AZD1222 COVID-19 vaccine. Study at large: Second-dose timings of about 4 or about 12 weeks were pooled. Study outcomes and limitations: Close to half of all spike-specific TCRs reportedly target regions of the variants that are unmutated.

Profiling relied on immunoSEQ multiplex PCR, and the TCRdb table lists in-frame clones only, not all of them. The table has more than 95,000 clones, around 87% seen once; the top ten hold about 10%. The receptor comes from an adult in good health. Sequenced here: peripheral blood, sampled on day 0 of AZD1222 vaccination. J is TRBJ2-2 and V is TRBV28; 11 bases are a match to TRBD1. CDR3 loop: CASSPGQGAGGELFF. Written as DNA, the CDR3 is TGTGCCAGCAGTCCAGGACAGGGGGCTGGCGGGGAGCTGTTTTTT.